This T cell receptor beta chain was captured by sequencing in a study of blood T cell repertoires in COVID-19. Germline V gives CDR1 SGHRS, CDR2 YFSETQ. Trimming removed 0 bases from V and 6 bases from J; junction bases left unmatched: 4. The CDR3 has 15 residues. Data came from immunoSEQ multiplex PCR; TCRdb stores just in-frame clones and leaves some out. The sample lists 310,000 or so clones; approximately 90% were seen once. The sample taken for sequencing was PBMCs or T cells enriched from blood (not recorded which). The TCR originated in a woman aged 40-49 years who had recovered from COVID-19. The V and J genes are TRBV5-1 and TRBJ2-2, with TRBD2 matching over 8 bases. As DNA, the CDR3 is TGCGCCAGCAGCTTGGTAGCCGGGGGGGCCGGGGAGCTGTTTTTT. Its translation is CASSLVAGGAGELFF.